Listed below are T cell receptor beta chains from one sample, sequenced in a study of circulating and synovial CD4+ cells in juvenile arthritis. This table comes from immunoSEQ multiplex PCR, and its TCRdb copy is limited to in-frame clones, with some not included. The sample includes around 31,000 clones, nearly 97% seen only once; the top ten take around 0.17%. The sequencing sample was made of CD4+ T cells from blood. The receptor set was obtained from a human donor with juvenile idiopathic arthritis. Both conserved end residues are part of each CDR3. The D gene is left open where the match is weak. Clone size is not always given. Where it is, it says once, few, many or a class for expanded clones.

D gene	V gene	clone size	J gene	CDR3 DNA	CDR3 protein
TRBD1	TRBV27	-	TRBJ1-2	TGTGCCAGCGGGGAGAACAGGGGCTATGGCTACACCTTC	CASGENRGYGYTF
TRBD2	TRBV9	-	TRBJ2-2	TGTGCCAGCAGCGTAGGGCGCGGGAGGCTCGGGGAGCTGTTTTTT	CASSVGRGRLGELFF
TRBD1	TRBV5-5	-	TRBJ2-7	TGTGCCAGCAGCTTGGCTACCGGGACAGACTACGAGCAGTACTTC	CASSLATGTDYEQYF
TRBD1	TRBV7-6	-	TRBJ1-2	TGTGCCAGCAGCTTAGGGGACAGGGAATACTATGGCTACACCTTC	CASSLGDREYYGYTF
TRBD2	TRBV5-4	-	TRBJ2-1	TGTGCCAGCAGATATGGAGGGAGGGCGCGGTACAATGAGCAGTTCTTC	CASRYGGRARYNEQFF
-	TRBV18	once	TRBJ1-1	TGTGCCAGCTCACCCCGACAGGACTCGAACACTGAAGCTTTCTTT	CASSPRQDSNTEAFF
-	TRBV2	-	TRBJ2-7	TGTGCCAGCAGTGAATTCCGGGGAACCGAGCAGTACTTC	CASSEFRGTEQYF
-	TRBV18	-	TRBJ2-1	TGTGCCGGCCGAGCGGGCAACAATGAGCAGTTCTTC	CAGRAGNNEQFF
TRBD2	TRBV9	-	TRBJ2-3	TGTGCCAGCAGCGTAGGGGCTAGCGGGAGTACAGATACGCAGTATTTT	CASSVGASGSTDTQYF
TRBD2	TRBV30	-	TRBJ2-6	TGTGCCCGGAGGGATGCTGGTCGGACTAGCGGGGGGGCAATTGGGGCCAACGTCCTGACTTTC	CARRDAGRTSGGAIGANVLTF
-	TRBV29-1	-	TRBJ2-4	TGCAGCGTTGCTTTAAAGCTAGTCAAAAACATTCAGTACTTC	CSVALKLVKNIQYF
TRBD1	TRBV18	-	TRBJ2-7	TGTGCCAGCTCACCCTCACAGGGGGCGTACGAGCAGTACTTC	CASSPSQGAYEQYF
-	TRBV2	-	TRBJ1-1	TGTGCCAGCGCCTCGGGGGGCACTGAAGCTTTCTTT	CASASGGTEAFF
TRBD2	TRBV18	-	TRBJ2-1	TGTGCCAGCTCAATAGGGACTAGCGGATCCTACAATGAGCAGTTCTTC	CASSIGTSGSYNEQFF
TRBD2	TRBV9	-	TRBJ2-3	TGTGCCAGCAGCCCCCGCGGGGGTGATACGCAGTATTTT	CASSPRGGDTQYF
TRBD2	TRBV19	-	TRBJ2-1	TGTGCCAGTAGTATAGCTCCGGCTAGCGGCTACTACAATGAGCAGTTCTTC	CASSIAPASGYYNEQFF
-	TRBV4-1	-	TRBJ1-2	TGCGCCAGCAGCCACAAACCCTCGGATAGACAGGATTCGACGGGGGGCTACACCTTC	CASSHKPSDRQDSTGGYTF
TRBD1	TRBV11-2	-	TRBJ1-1	TGTGCCAGCAGCCCCGGACAGGGGCGCTCGAACACTGAAGCTTTCTTT	CASSPGQGRSNTEAFF
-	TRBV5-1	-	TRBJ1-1	TGCGCCAGCAGCTTGGACGGACAGCCGAACACTGAAGCTTTCTTT	CASSLDGQPNTEAFF
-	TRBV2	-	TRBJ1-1	TGTGCCAGCAGTGAAGGGCGGGTCCCTCTCACTGAAGCTTTCTTT	CASSEGRVPLTEAFF
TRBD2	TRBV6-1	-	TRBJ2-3	TGTGCCAGCAGTTCACGGGGGGGCGGGGATACGCAGTATTTT	CASSSRGGGDTQYF
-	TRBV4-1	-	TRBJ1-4	TGCGCCAGCAGCCAAGTGAGCAGGGCAGACAACTGGGAAAAACTGTTTTTT	CASSQVSRADNWEKLFF
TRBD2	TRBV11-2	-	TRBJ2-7	TGTGCCAGCAGCAGACTAGCGGGAGCCTCAAGCTCCTACGAGCAGTACTTC	CASSRLAGASSSYEQYF